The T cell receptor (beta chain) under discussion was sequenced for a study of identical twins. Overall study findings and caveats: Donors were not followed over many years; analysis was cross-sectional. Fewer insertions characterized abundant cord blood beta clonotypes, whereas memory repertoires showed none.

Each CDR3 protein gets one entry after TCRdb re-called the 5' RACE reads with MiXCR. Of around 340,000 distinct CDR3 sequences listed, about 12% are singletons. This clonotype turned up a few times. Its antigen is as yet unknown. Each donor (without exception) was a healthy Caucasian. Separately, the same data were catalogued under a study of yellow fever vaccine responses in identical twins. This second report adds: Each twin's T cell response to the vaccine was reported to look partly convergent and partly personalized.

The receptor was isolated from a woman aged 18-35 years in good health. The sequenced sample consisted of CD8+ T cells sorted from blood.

This chain's CDR3 is CASSSIGTTIYNEQFF. The CDR3, as DNA: TGTGCCAGCAGTAGCATCGGGACAACGATCTACAATGAGCAGTTCTTC. This chain joins TRBV12-3 or TRBV12-4 and TRBJ2-1; D is possibly TRBD1 (6 bases). Trimming left V 5 bases short and J 3 bases short, with 17 bases between. This CDR3 is built from 16 residues.